Listed below are T cell receptor beta chains from one sample, sequenced in a study of cytotoxic CD8 clonotypes in ibrutinib-treated CLL. Repertoires were generated with immunoSEQ multiplex PCR, while TCRdb's copy carries only in-frame clones and drops some. The sample lists 150,000 or so clones; around nine tenths were seen once. Sequencing was performed on PBMCs, taken at disease progression, from a patient treated with ibrutinib. All receptors come from a human donor with chronic lymphocytic leukemia. CDR3s include the opening cysteine and the closing phenylalanine or tryptophan. The D gene is left open where the match is weak. Expanded clones are given a class, and other clones once, few, many or no size at all.

CDR3 DNA: TGCAGCGTTGAAGAAAAGGCTGAAGCTTTCTTT; CDR3 protein: CSVEEKAEAFF; D gene: -; V gene: TRBV29-1; J gene: TRBJ1-1; clone size: few
CDR3 DNA: TGCGCCAGCAGCTTGTTTTGGACAGCCGACACAGATACGCAGTATTTT; CDR3 protein: CASSLFWTADTDTQYF; D gene: -; V gene: TRBV5-1; J gene: TRBJ2-3; clone size: -
CDR3 DNA: TGTGCCAGCAGCTTACAGGGATCCACTGAAGCTTTCTTT; CDR3 protein: CASSLQGSTEAFF; D gene: -; V gene: TRBV11-3; J gene: TRBJ1-1; clone size: -
CDR3 DNA: TGTGCCAGCAGCCGCCTTGCTAATGAAGCTTTCTTT; CDR3 protein: CASSRLANEAFF; D gene: -; V gene: TRBV5-8; J gene: TRBJ1-1; clone size: few
CDR3 DNA: TGCGCCAGCAGCTTGTTATCGCCCCCGACAGCCTACGAGCAGTACTTC; CDR3 protein: CASSLLSPPTAYEQYF; D gene: -; V gene: TRBV5-1; J gene: TRBJ2-7; clone size: -
CDR3 DNA: TGTGCCAGCAGTTCCCCCGGACTAGCGGGTTCCGCGGGGGAGACCCAGTACTTC; CDR3 protein: CASSSPGLAGSAGETQYF; D gene: TRBD2; V gene: TRBV27; J gene: TRBJ2-5; clone size: -
CDR3 DNA: TGTGCCAGCAGTTTCGCCGGCGGGACGGAAGCTTTCTTT; CDR3 protein: CASSFAGGTEAFF; D gene: -; V gene: TRBV27; J gene: TRBJ1-1; clone size: -
CDR3 DNA: TGTGCCAGCAGCTTAGGGTACGGGGGTCGCGAGCAGTACTTC; CDR3 protein: CASSLGYGGREQYF; D gene: -; V gene: TRBV7-3; J gene: TRBJ2-7; clone size: once
CDR3 DNA: TGTGCTAGTGGTTCCGGTCGCCCACAAGAGACCCAGTACTTC; CDR3 protein: CASGSGRPQETQYF; D gene: -; V gene: TRBV12-5; J gene: TRBJ2-5; clone size: -
CDR3 DNA: TGTGCCAGTGAAGTGACACGGGGGTTAGGATTCTATGGCTACACCTTC; CDR3 protein: CASEVTRGLGFYGYTF; D gene: -; V gene: TRBV19; J gene: TRBJ1-2; clone size: once
CDR3 DNA: TGTGCCAGCAGCCCCAACCGGGCCCACAATCAGCCCCAGCATTTT; CDR3 protein: CASSPNRAHNQPQHF; D gene: -; V gene: TRBV7-2; J gene: TRBJ1-5; clone size: -
CDR3 DNA: TGTGCCAGCAGTTCCCCGACTAGCGGGAGAATTTACGAGCAGTACTTC; CDR3 protein: CASSSPTSGRIYEQYF; D gene: TRBD2; V gene: TRBV6-5; J gene: TRBJ2-7; clone size: -
CDR3 DNA: TGCGCCAGCAGCCAAGAGAGGGGACTAGCGGGAGAGGCGGGAGGGGAGACCCAGTACTTC; CDR3 protein: CASSQERGLAGEAGGETQYF; D gene: TRBD2; V gene: TRBV4-1; J gene: TRBJ2-5; clone size: -
CDR3 DNA: TGCAGCGTTACCCGGACAGGGACCTACGAGCAGTACTTC; CDR3 protein: CSVTRTGTYEQYF; D gene: TRBD1; V gene: TRBV29-1; J gene: TRBJ2-7; clone size: once